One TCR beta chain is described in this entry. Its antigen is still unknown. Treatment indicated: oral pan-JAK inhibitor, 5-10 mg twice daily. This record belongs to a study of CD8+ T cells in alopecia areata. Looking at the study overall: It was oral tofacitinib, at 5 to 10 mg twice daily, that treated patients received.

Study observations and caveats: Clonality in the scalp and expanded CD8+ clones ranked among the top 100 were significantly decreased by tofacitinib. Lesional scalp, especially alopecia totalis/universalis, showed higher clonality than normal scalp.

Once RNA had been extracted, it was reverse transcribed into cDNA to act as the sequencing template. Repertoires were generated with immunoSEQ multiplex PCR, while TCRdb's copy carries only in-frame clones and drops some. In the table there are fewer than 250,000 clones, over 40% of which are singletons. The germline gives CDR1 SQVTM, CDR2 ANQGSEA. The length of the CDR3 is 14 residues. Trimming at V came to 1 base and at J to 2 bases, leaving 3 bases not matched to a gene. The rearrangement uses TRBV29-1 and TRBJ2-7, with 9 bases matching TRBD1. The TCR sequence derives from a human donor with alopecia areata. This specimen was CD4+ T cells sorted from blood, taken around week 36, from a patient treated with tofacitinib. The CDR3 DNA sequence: TGCAGCGTTGAAGGGGGACAGGGAACCTACGAGCAGTACTTC. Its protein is CSVEGGQGTYEQYF.